The entry that follows covers one T cell receptor beta chain sequence. This record belongs to a study of CD8 T cells in Susac syndrome. TEMRA cells were FACS-enriched, while CD8+ and CD4+ T cells were negatively isolated. Random hexamers were used to reverse transcribe the RNA input (roughly 0.5 to 1 ug). TCRdb re-called the immunoSEQ multiplex PCR reads with MiXCR, one entry per CDR3 protein. The sample records approximately 68,000 distinct CDR3 sequences, approximately 94% being singletons. The sequencing input was CD8+ T cells from PBMCs. The sequence was obtained from a human donor with multiple sclerosis.

CDR3 sequence: CASSQDGLGKFF. The CDR3 DNA follows: TGCGCCAGCAGCCAAGATGGCCTGGGGAAGTTCTTC. The chain combines TRBV4-1 with TRBJ2-1; no clear D. The CDR3 is 12 amino acids. CDR1 and CDR2 (germline): MGHRA, YSYEKL. V was pared by 0 bases and J by 14 bases, with 11 bases between.